The rows below give T cell receptor beta chains drawn from one sample of a study of vaccination and CD4 T cells after COVID-19. These TCRs' antigens remain unknown. TCRdb used MiXCR to reprocess the PCR reads, holding one entry per CDR3 protein. The repertoire holds over 15,000 distinct CDR3 sequences, with roughly 30% as singletons. What was sequenced was cultured CD4+ T cells from blood. The receptors stem from a human donor with COVID-19. Both conserved end residues are part of each CDR3. A D gene is named only where the DNA matches it firmly. The size field is filled for only some rows; it gives once, few, many or a size class.

D	size	V	J	CDR3	DNA
-	-	TRBV6-1	TRBJ1-2	CASSRGPDNYGYTF	TGTGCCAGCAGTAGGGGACCGGATAACTATGGCTACACCTTC
-	-	TRBV28	TRBJ1-2	CASNSPVGGGDGYTF	TGTGCCAGCAACTCTCCAGTTGGGGGTGGAGATGGCTACACCTTC
TRBD1	few	TRBV7-6	TRBJ2-5	CASSLVARGPQETQYF	TGTGCCAGCAGCTTAGTGGCCAGGGGGCCGCAAGAGACCCAGTACTTC
-	few	TRBV23-1	TRBJ1-5	CASSRSPDGWSNQPQHF	TGCGCCAGCAGTCGTTCACCCGACGGTTGGAGCAATCAGCCCCAGCATTTT
-	few	TRBV4-3	TRBJ1-2	CASSQDRGGYTF	TGCGCCAGCAGCCAAGATAGGGGAGGCTACACCTTC
TRBD1	few	TRBV30	TRBJ1-4	CAWSSTDRVREKLFF	TGTGCCTGGAGTTCCACGGACAGGGTTCGGGAAAAACTGTTTTTT
TRBD2	-	TRBV7-3	TRBJ2-3	CASSLGTSGGAQYF	TGTGCCAGCAGCTTAGGGACTAGCGGGGGGGCGCAGTATTTT
-	-	TRBV6-4	TRBJ2-1	CASSDSGAVGTNEQFF	TGTGCCAGCAGTGACTCGGGGGCGGTTGGGACCAATGAGCAGTTCTTC
-	few	TRBV7-8	TRBJ1-1	CASSPTPAIMNTEAFF	TGTGCCAGCAGCCCCACCCCCGCGATAATGAACACTGAAGCTTTCTTT
-	-	TRBV20-1	TRBJ2-7	CSAVSRSSYEQYF	TGCAGTGCTGTAAGTCGGAGCTCCTACGAGCAGTACTTC
TRBD1	-	TRBV7-2	TRBJ1-2	CASSSAGGAIGYTF	TGTGCCAGCAGCTCCGCAGGGGGTGCGATTGGCTACACCTTC
TRBD1	-	TRBV11-2	TRBJ2-5	CASSWGQGQGETQYF	TGTGCCAGCAGCTGGGGACAGGGGCAGGGAGAGACCCAGTACTTC
-	-	TRBV24-1	TRBJ2-2	CATSEPGTRGGELFF	TGTGCCACCAGTGAACCCGGGACTCGGGGCGGGGAGCTGTTTTTT
-	-	TRBV4-1	TRBJ1-5	CASSQGTAPDQPQHF	TGCGCCAGCAGCCAGGGGACCGCTCCTGATCAGCCCCAGCATTTT
TRBD2	-	TRBV5-1	TRBJ2-3	CASSLMRGGNTDTQYF	TGCGCCAGCAGCTTGATGCGGGGGGGTAACACAGATACGCAGTATTTT
-	-	TRBV28	TRBJ2-7	CASSLYREVYEQYF	TGTGCCAGCAGTTTATACAGGGAGGTCTACGAGCAGTACTTC
-	few	TRBV19	TRBJ1-2	CASSVLRYSGYTF	TGTGCCAGTAGCGTCCTCCGTTATAGTGGCTACACCTTC
-	-	TRBV5-4	TRBJ2-6	CASSSTGPGANVLTF	TGTGCCAGCAGCTCAACAGGACCTGGGGCCAACGTCCTGACTTTC
-	-	TRBV28	TRBJ1-6	CASRRLYNSPLHF	TGTGCCAGCAGACGACTTTATAATTCACCCCTCCACTTT
TRBD2	few	TRBV27	TRBJ2-3	CASSLNRGGRNTADTQYF	TGTGCCAGCAGTTTAAACCGGGGGGGCCGTAATACAGCAGATACGCAGTATTTT
-	few	TRBV6-5	TRBJ1-2	CASSYQQGSGYGYTF	TGTGCCAGCAGTTACCAACAGGGCAGCGGCTATGGCTACACCTTC
-	few	TRBV12-3/TRBV12-4	TRBJ1-2	CASSIGGNYGYTF	TGTGCCAGCAGTATTGGGGGGAACTATGGCTACACCTTC
TRBD2	-	TRBV2	TRBJ2-2	CASSWGIGGGRDTGELFF	TGTGCCAGCAGTTGGGGAATCGGGGGGGGCCGCGACACCGGGGAGCTGTTTTTT
-	few	TRBV12-3/TRBV12-4	TRBJ1-1	CASSLAGGRGDAFF	TGTGCCAGCAGTTTAGCCGGCGGAAGGGGGGACGCTTTCTTT
-	few	TRBV12-3/TRBV12-4	TRBJ2-5	CASSPRGTHRAETQYF	TGTGCCAGCAGCCCCAGGGGGACTCATAGGGCAGAGACCCAGTACTTC
-	-	TRBV6-5	TRBJ2-1	CASSYREKAGGIGEQFF	TGTGCCAGCAGTTACAGGGAAAAAGCGGGCGGGATTGGTGAGCAGTTCTTC
-	-	TRBV20-1	TRBJ2-7	CSARDSAALSYEQYF	TGCAGTGCTAGAGATTCGGCTGCCCTCTCCTACGAGCAGTACTTC
-	-	TRBV6-5	TRBJ1-5	CASSYQGTQPQHF	TGTGCCAGCAGTTACCAGGGAACTCAGCCCCAGCATTTT
-	few	TRBV20-1	TRBJ2-7	CSALTLGGVSYEQYF	TGCAGTGCCCTCACGTTGGGGGGCGTCTCATACGAGCAGTACTTC
-	few	TRBV6-1	TRBJ2-2	CASIPHGGGGELFF	TGTGCCAGCATTCCCCATGGGGGCGGCGGGGAGCTGTTTTTT
TRBD1	-	TRBV9	TRBJ2-5	CASSARTGGAGSQETQYF	TGTGCCAGCAGCGCCCGGACAGGGGGCGCCGGGTCCCAAGAGACCCAGTACTTC
-	few	TRBV19	TRBJ1-6	CASRDIYNSPLHF	TGTGCCAGCCGGGACATCTATAATTCACCCCTCCACTTT
-	few	TRBV10-2	TRBJ2-1	CASSDGGVGVNEQFF	TGCGCCAGCAGTGATGGAGGGGTGGGTGTCAATGAGCAGTTCTTC
-	-	TRBV7-2	TRBJ2-2	CASSLATSSGIGELFF	TGTGCCAGCAGCTTAGCGACTTCGTCGGGGATCGGGGAGCTGTTTTTT
-	-	TRBV6-1	TRBJ2-7	CASSLQEYEQYF	TGTGCCAGCAGCCTACAGGAGTACGAGCAGTACTTC
-	few	TRBV20-1	TRBJ1-5	CSARDREEQPQHF	TGCAGTGCTAGGGATAGGGAGGAACAGCCCCAGCATTTT
-	medium-sized	TRBV11-2	TRBJ1-3	CASKHRVSGNTIYF	TGTGCCAGCAAACACAGGGTGTCCGGCAACACCATATATTTT
-	-	TRBV18	TRBJ1-6	CASSGGTGLYSPLHF	TGTGCCAGCTCAGGAGGAACAGGGCTGTATTCACCCCTCCACTTT
-	-	TRBV15	TRBJ2-3	CATSARSGRGYTDTQYF	TGTGCCACCAGCGCCCGATCAGGGCGGGGCTACACAGATACGCAGTATTTT
TRBD2	-	TRBV27	TRBJ2-3	CASSLSINFRTRTDTQYF	TGTGCCAGCAGTTTATCGATAAACTTTCGGACTAGGACAGATACGCAGTATTTT
-	-	TRBV18	TRBJ2-3	CASSPEAGDTQYF	TGTGCCAGCTCACCAGAGGCCGGCGATACGCAGTATTTT
-	once	TRBV11-2	TRBJ1-3	CASSPRFSGNTIYF	TGTGCCAGCAGCCCACGTTTCTCTGGAAACACCATATATTTT
TRBD1	-	TRBV30	TRBJ1-2	CAWIQDRGKGRYTF	TGTGCCTGGATACAGGACAGGGGGAAAGGACGCTACACCTTC
-	few	TRBV6-1	TRBJ1-1	CASSQRQLNTEAFF	TGTGCCAGCTCGCAACGGCAGCTGAACACTGAAGCTTTCTTT
-	few	TRBV6-1	TRBJ1-2	CASSEGAQKGRFSGYTF	TGTGCCAGCAGTGAAGGGGCCCAAAAGGGGCGATTTTCTGGCTACACCTTC
-	-	TRBV7-9	TRBJ1-4	CASRPHQTTGSGEKLFF	TGTGCCAGCAGACCCCATCAGACCACAGGGTCGGGCGAAAAACTGTTTTTT